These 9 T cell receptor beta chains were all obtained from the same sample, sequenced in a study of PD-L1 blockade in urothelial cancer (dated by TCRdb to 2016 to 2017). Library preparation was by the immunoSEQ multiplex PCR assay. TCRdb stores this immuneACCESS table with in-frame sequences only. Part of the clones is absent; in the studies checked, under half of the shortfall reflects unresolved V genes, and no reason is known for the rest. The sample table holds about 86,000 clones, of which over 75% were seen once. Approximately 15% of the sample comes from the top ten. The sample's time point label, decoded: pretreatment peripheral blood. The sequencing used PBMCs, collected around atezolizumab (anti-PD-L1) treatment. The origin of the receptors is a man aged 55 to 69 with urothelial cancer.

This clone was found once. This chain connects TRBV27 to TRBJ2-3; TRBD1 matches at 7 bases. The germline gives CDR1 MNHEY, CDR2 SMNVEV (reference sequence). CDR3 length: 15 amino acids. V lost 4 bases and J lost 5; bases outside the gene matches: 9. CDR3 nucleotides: TGTGCCAGCAGTTCCACAAGGGGGCTGCAAGATACGCAGTATTTT. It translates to CASSSTRGLQDTQYF.

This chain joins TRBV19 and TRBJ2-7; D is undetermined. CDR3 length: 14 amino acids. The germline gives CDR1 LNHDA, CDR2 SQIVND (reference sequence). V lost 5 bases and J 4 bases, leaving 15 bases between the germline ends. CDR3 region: CASSSSTGSYEQYF. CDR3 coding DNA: TGTGCCAGTAGTTCTTCGACGGGTTCGTACGAGCAGTACTTC.

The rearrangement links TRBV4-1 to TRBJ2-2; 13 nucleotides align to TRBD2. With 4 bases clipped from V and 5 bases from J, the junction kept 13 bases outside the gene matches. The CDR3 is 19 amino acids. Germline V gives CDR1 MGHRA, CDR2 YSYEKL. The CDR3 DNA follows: TGCGCCAGCAGCCCTTTACTAGCGGGAGGGCCTCTGGGAACCGGGGAGCTGTTTTTT. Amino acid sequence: CASSPLLAGGPLGTGELFF.

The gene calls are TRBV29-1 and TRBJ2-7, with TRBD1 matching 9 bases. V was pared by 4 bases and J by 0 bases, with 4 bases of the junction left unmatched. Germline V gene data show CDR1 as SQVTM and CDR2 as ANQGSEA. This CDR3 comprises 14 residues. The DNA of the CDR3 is TGCAGCGTTGCTACGACAGGGGGCTCCTACGAGCAGTACTTC. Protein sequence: CSVATTGGSYEQYF.

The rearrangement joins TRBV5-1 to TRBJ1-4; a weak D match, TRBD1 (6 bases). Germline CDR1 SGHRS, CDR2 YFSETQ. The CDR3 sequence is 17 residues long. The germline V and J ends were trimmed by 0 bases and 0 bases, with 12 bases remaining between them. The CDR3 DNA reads TGCGCCAGCAGCTTGGCAGGGGCTAAAGCAACTAATGAAAAACTGTTTTTT. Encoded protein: CASSLAGAKATNEKLFF.

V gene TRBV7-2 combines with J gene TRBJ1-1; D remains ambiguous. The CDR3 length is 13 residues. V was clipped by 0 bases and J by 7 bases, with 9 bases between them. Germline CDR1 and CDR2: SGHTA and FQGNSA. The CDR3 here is CASSLAVRVEAFF. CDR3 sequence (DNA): TGTGCCAGCAGCTTAGCGGTGAGGGTTGAAGCTTTCTTT.

The CDR3 region has the DNA TGTGCCAGCCTAAACACAGGGAGACCTAACTATGGCTACACCTTC. Translation gives CASLNTGRPNYGYTF. The V gene is TRBV7-9, the J gene TRBJ1-2, with D possibly TRBD1 on 6 matching bases. The germline V gene has CDR1 SEHNR and CDR2 FQNEAQ (reference sequence). This CDR3 has 15 amino acids. V was trimmed by 8 bases and J by 0 bases, leaving 16 bases between them.

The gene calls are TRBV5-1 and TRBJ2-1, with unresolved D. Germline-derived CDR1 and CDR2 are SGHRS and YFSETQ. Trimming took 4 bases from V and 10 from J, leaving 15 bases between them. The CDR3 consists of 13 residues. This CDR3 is CASSPGSYGEQFF. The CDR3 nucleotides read TGCGCCAGCAGCCCGGGTTCTTACGGGGAGCAGTTCTTC.

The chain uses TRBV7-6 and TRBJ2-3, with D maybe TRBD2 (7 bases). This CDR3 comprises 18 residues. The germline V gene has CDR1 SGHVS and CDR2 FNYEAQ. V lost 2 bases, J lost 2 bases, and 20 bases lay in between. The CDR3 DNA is TGTGCCAGCAGCTTAACCTTTGCGGGGGCCCAGATCACAGATACGCAGTATTTT. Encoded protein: CASSLTFAGAQITDTQYF.